Detailed here is one T cell receptor beta chain. Per the original data handling: The assay estimated nucleated cells by amplifying reference gene primers. Using immunoSEQ multiplex PCR, the repertoire was profiled, and TCRdb retains in-frame clones only, with some absent. V and J calls and clone size are those listed in that table; D and trimming were worked out from the DNA. The table shows around 200,000 clones, with about four fifths occurring only once. The data are from a study of blood T cell repertoires in COVID-19. Study-wide background: Sites in the United States, Italy and Spain provided acute and convalescent COVID-19 samples. T cells, B-cell-depleted T cells, or PBMCs supplied cDNA or gDNA.

Trimming took 0 bases from V and 1 from J, leaving 7 bases between them. The V gene's germline CDR1 is SGHRS and CDR2 YFSETQ. The CDR3 is made up of 14 amino acids. This receptor was taken from a human donor in a cohort sampled during active COVID-19. The source material was peripheral blood. The genes are TRBV5-1 and TRBJ1-1; D not certain. DNA of the CDR3: TGCGCCAGCAGCTTGGAGTCGGGGAACACTGAAGCTTTCTTT. Its protein product is CASSLESGNTEAFF. The full variable domain, in which reference TRBV5-1 and TRBJ1-1 provide the parts outside the CDR3, is KAGVTQTPRYLIKTRGQQVTLSCSPISGHRSVSWYQQTPGQGLQFLFEYFSETQRNKGNFPGRFSGRQFSNSRSEMNVSTLELGDSALYLCASSLESGNTEAFFGQGTRLTVV.